Following are 26 T cell receptor beta chains from one sample sequenced in a study of T cell repertoires in cytomegalovirus infection. TCRdb fed the reads into MiXCR, producing one record per CDR3 protein. The sample records some 450,000 distinct CDR3 sequences, approximately 32% being singletons. The specimen sequenced was PBMCs. These receptors came from a human donor in good health (CMV status not recorded). Some clones in this sample may be carry-over from other donors' samples.

The chain couples TRBV19 to TRBJ1-6, with no clear D. The CDR3 loop spans 14 amino acids. In germline, CDR1 is LNHDA, CDR2 SQIVND (reference sequence). Trimming took 7 bases from V and 7 from J, leaving 14 bases between them. In nucleotides, the CDR3 is TGTGCCAGTAATACCGGGCTAACAAATTCACCCCTCCACTTT. It yields the protein CASNTGLTNSPLHF.

This chain connects TRBV4-2 to TRBJ2-6; TRBD1 matches at 8 bases. V dropped 0 bases and J dropped 4; count of bases not matched to a gene: 8. The length of the CDR3 is 18 residues. The germline gives CDR1 LGHNA, CDR2 YNFKEQ. As DNA, the CDR3 is TGTGCCAGCAGCCAAGAAGAGCAGGGGGCGTCCGGGGCCAACGTCCTGACTTTC. Protein: CASSQEEQGASGANVLTF.

There are a few counts of this clonotype. V gene TRBV18 combines with J gene TRBJ2-5; D uncertain. CDR1 KGHSH and CDR2 LQKENI come from the germline V gene. CDR3 length: 13 residues. Trimming cost V 3 bases and J 0 bases, with 5 bases left between them. The chain's CDR3 is CASSPPYQETQYF. As DNA, the CDR3 is TGTGCCAGCTCACCCCCCTACCAAGAGACCCAGTACTTC.

This clonotype showed up many times. The chain combines TRBV12-3 or TRBV12-4 with TRBJ1-1, with D perhaps TRBD1 (5 bases). V was trimmed by 2 bases and J by 3 bases, leaving 10 bases between them. The CDR3 covers 14 residues. CDR3 in DNA: TGTGCCAGCAGTTTAATCAGGGACCACACTGAAGCTTTCTTT. The encoded protein is CASSLIRDHTEAFF.

The chain uses TRBV6-2 or TRBV6-3 and TRBJ1-2; D is unclear. Trimming cost V 3 bases and J 8 bases, with 22 bases left between them. Germline CDR1 MNHEY, CDR2 SVGEGT. CDR3 length: 16 residues. The CDR3 coding sequence is TGTGCCAGCAGTTATAGAATGCAGGCAACCACGGGGGGCTACACCTTC. Protein sequence: CASSYRMQATTGGYTF.

This clonotype came up many times. V and J are TRBV7-2 and TRBJ1-1; D unclear. CDR3 length: 14 amino acids. The V gene lost 4 bases and the J gene lost 4 bases, with 13 bases spanning the gap. Germline-derived CDR1 and CDR2 are SGHTA and FQGNSA. The CDR3 nucleotides are TGTGCCAGCAGCTCGACGGCGGGGATCACTGAAGCTTTCTTT. Its protein product is CASSSTAGITEAFF.

This clonotype came up many times. The chain combines TRBV7-2 with TRBJ1-1, with D possibly TRBD1 on 5 matching bases. Trimming pared 7 bases from V and 1 base from J, leaving 16 bases between. Germline V gene lookup returns CDR1 SGHTA and CDR2 FQGNSA. This CDR3 has 15 amino acids. In nucleotides, the CDR3 is TGTGCCAGCAACCACCTGGGGCAGGCGAACACTGAAGCTTTCTTT. It specifies CASNHLGQANTEAFF.

In its sample, this clonotype was seen a few times. This chain connects TRBV10-3 to TRBJ2-2; a possible D gene is TRBD1 (5 bases). Deletions cut 0 bases from V and 5 bases from J, with 10 bases between. The V gene's germline CDR1 is ENHRY and CDR2 SYGVKD. The CDR3 has 15 residues. The CDR3 DNA is TGTGCCATCAGTGAGTCGGCCAGGGATACCGGGGAGCTGTTTTTT. Translating it yields CAISESARDTGELFF.

This clonotype was detected ten times or more. The J gene is TRBJ2-2, the V gene TRBV6-1; no firm D call. The CDR3 consists of 12 residues. CDR1 MNHNS and CDR2 SASEGT come from the germline V gene. V shed 5 bases and J shed 5 bases, with 6 bases lying between them. The CDR3 here is CASSQDTGELFF. CDR3 DNA: TGTGCCAGCAGTCAGGATACCGGGGAGCTGTTTTTT.

This clonotype was seen a handful of times. This chain links TRBV7-9 with TRBJ2-1, with D perhaps TRBD2 (5 bases). V was cut by 2 bases and J by 8 bases, with 25 bases left in between. The CDR3 covers 18 residues. Germline CDR1 SEHNR, CDR2 FQNEAQ (reference sequence). The DNA for the CDR3 is TGTGCCAGCAGCTTATTTTTGCGCGAGGGATCAAAAGGCGATGAGCAGTTCTTC. Translating gives CASSLFLREGSKGDEQFF.

V gene TRBV28 combines with J gene TRBJ1-3; no reliable D call. Trimming stripped 1 base from V and 3 bases from J, with 7 bases between. CDR1 is MDHEN and CDR2 is SYDVKM in the germline V gene. This CDR3 contains 14 residues. Here the CDR3 reads CASSLSGNGNTIYF. The CDR3 DNA is TGTGCCAGCAGTTTATCAGGAAATGGAAACACCATATATTTT.

This chain uses TRBV9 with TRBJ1-2; the match to TRBD1 covers 9 bases. The CDR3 totals 16 residues. V gave up 3 bases and J gave up 0 bases; unmatched junction bases: 6. Germline values: CDR1 SGDLS, CDR2 YYNGEE. In DNA form, the CDR3 reads TGTGCCAGCAGCGGGGGACAGGGAAGTTCTAACTATGGCTACACCTTC. Its protein is CASSGGQGSSNYGYTF.

In DNA form, the CDR3 reads TGTGCCAGTAGTATCATCAGGACAGCCCTCAATCAGCCCCAGCATTTT. Translation: CASSIIRTALNQPQHF. V and J are TRBV19 and TRBJ1-5; maybe TRBD1 (6 bases). Germline CDR1 reads LNHDA; CDR2 reads SQIVND (reference sequence). V lost 3 bases and J lost 3, with 15 bases in between. This CDR3 region has 16 residues.

A note on this clonotype: Being one base from a much bigger clone, this may be a read error. This chain uses TRBV10-3 with TRBJ1-1, with D uncertain. The CDR3 extends over 15 amino acids. Germline V gene lookup returns CDR1 ENHRY and CDR2 SYGVKD. The CDR3 region is CAISQAAGMNTEALF. CDR3 in DNA: TGTGCCATCAGCCAGGCGGCAGGCATGAACACTGAAGCTTTATTT.

The rearrangement links TRBV12-3 or TRBV12-4 to TRBJ2-2, with D perhaps TRBD1 (5 bases). V dropped 4 bases and J dropped 5 bases, with 17 bases sitting between them. The CDR3 contains 16 residues. CDR3 amino acids: CASSSRPTVKTGELFF. The CDR3 region has the DNA TGTGCCAGCAGTTCCCGCCCGACAGTAAAGACCGGGGAGCTGTTTTTT.

Worth noting for this clonotype: Given the absence of the conserved phenylalanine or tryptophan at the CDR3 end, a read error is likely. In DNA form, the CDR3 reads TGTGCCAGCAGCTTAGGTAGCACAGCCGTAGGCTACGAGCAGTACTTA. It is translated as CASSLGSTAVGYEQYL. This rearrangement joins TRBV7-2 to TRBJ2-7; no firm D call. This CDR3 is 16 amino acids long. The germline V and J ends were trimmed by 1 base and 3 bases, with 16 bases remaining between them. Germline V gives CDR1 SGHTA, CDR2 FQGNSA.

The sample holds a few counts of this clonotype. This chain links TRBV4-3 with TRBJ1-5; 7 nucleotides match TRBD1. Germline trimming cut 1 base from V and 7 bases from J; bases unmatched to any gene: 7. Per the germline V gene, CDR1 is LGHNA and CDR2 is YSLEER. The CDR3 consists of 15 residues. The CDR3 loop reads CASSQAGTEGQPQHF. CDR3 nucleotide sequence: TGCGCCAGCAGCCAAGCCGGGACAGAGGGACAGCCCCAGCATTTT.

This clonotype has ten or more counts. The gene calls are TRBV7-6 and TRBJ1-2, with 8 bases matching TRBD1. Germline CDR1 is SGHVS and CDR2 is FNYEAQ. The trim removed 5 bases at V and 4 bases at J, leaving 6 bases unmatched. The CDR3 runs to 14 residues. CDR3 nucleotide sequence: TGTGCCAGCAGCCAGGGGACAGGCGGCTATGGCTACACCTTC. Its translation: CASSQGTGGYGYTF.

This clonotype was observed a few times. The chain carries TRBV12-3 or TRBV12-4 and TRBJ1-1; a possible D gene is TRBD1 (5 bases). With 6 bases removed from V and 1 base from J, the gap between germline ends came to 12 bases. The length of the CDR3 is 14 residues. The CDR3 DNA reads as TGTGCCAGCAGCATTGGGGCCAAGAACACTGAAGCTTTCTTT. Translating gives CASSIGAKNTEAFF.

This clonotype was seen more than once but under ten times. The CDR3 loop is CASSPTGTHEQYF. The DNA of the CDR3 is TGTGCCAGCAGTCCAACAGGGACCCACGAGCAGTACTTC. The chain has TRBV6-2 or TRBV6-3 and TRBJ2-7, with D possibly TRBD1 on 6 matching bases. Germline V gene sequence: CDR1 MNHEY, CDR2 SVGEGT. The length of the CDR3 is 13 residues. V dropped 5 bases and J dropped 5 bases, with 13 bases sitting between them.

Note on this clonotype: Likely a read error: the CDR3 ends without its conserved phenylalanine or tryptophan. It is unclear where the CDR3 begins or ends on the DNA, so no DNA is shown, and the CDR3 is as TCRdb lists it. The chain is built from TRBV4-2 and TRBJ2-1; TRBD1 is taken as the D call from the table, unchecked against the DNA. The CDR3 length is 15 residues, termini included. Germline CDR1 reads LGHNA; CDR2 reads YNFKEQ. The CDR3 loop is CASSQLQGFNNEQLL.

This clonotype was seen ten or more times. This chain links TRBV12-3 or TRBV12-4 with TRBJ2-3, with 9 bases matching TRBD2. J was trimmed by 8 bases and V by 4 bases; bases with no gene match: 16. This CDR3 contains 17 residues. The CDR3 loop reads CASSSAGSGGLGGTQYF. CDR3 nucleotide sequence: TGTGCCAGCAGTTCAGCAGGCAGCGGGGGGTTGGGTGGTACGCAGTATTTT.

V and J are TRBV27 and TRBJ1-4, with 7 bases identical to TRBD1. V shed 0 bases and J 8 bases; nucleotides not matched to a gene: 3. CDR3 length equals 14 residues. Germline CDR1 reads MNHEY; CDR2 reads SMNVEV (reference sequence). CDR3 DNA: TGTGCCAGCAGTTTATCGAGGGGGCGGGAAAAACTGTTTTTT. It is translated as CASSLSRGREKLFF.

As regards this clonotype: Just one base apart from a much larger clone, this may be a read error. No conserved phenylalanine or tryptophan ends this CDR3, so it is likely a read error. The CDR3 DNA is TGCGCCAGCAGCCGAGGACAGGGGATCGGGGCCAACGTCCTGACTTTA. As protein: CASSRGQGIGANVLTL. J is TRBJ2-6 and V is TRBV4-1; 9 bases are shared with TRBD1. The trim removed 4 bases at V and 4 bases at J, leaving 5 bases unmatched. Germline CDR1 MGHRA, CDR2 YSYEKL. CDR3 length: 16 amino acids.

The sample holds a few counts of this clonotype. V gene TRBV6-6 combines with J gene TRBJ2-7, with 7 bases that match TRBD1. This CDR3 is built from 16 residues. Per the germline V gene, CDR1 is MNHNY and CDR2 is SVGAGI (reference sequence). The ends lost 8 bases at V and 3 bases at J; junction bases unmatched: 16. The CDR3 region has the DNA TGTGCCAGCGGAACACAGGGGCCACGGATCAACTACGAGCAGTACTTC. Its translation: CASGTQGPRINYEQYF.

This clonotype was seen ten or more times. CDR3 nucleotide sequence: TGTGCCAGCAGCTTAGCGCACAGGGGAGACGGGGTCAATCAGCCCCAGCATTTT. Translating it yields CASSLAHRGDGVNQPQHF. The V call is TRBV7-8, the J call TRBJ1-5, with TRBD1 identical over 7 bases. CDR1 and CDR2 from the germline V gene are SGHVS and FQNEAQ. The trim removed 0 bases at V and 3 bases at J, leaving 11 bases unmatched. The CDR3 has 18 residues.